What follows are 4 T cell receptor beta chains derived from one specimen sequenced in a study of cytomegalovirus exposure and HLA in healthy donors. Primers: 60 Vbeta forward and 13 Jbeta reverse. The repertoire was sequenced with immunoSEQ multiplex PCR; TCRdb's copy has only in-frame clones and lacks some. The sample lists about 160,000 clones; about four fifths were seen once. Sample: PBMCs. The origin of the receptors is a male donor in good health and CMV-seropositive.

The rearrangement joins TRBV7-8 to TRBJ1-6, with a tentative D call TRBD1 (5 bases). The germline V gene encodes CDR1 SGHVS and CDR2 FQNEAQ. The CDR3 has 17 residues. Trimming removed 1 base from V and 6 bases from J, with 16 bases in between. CDR3 protein: CASSLGSGGTLNSPLHF. DNA for the CDR3: TGTGCCAGCAGCTTAGGGTCAGGCGGGACTCTTAATTCACCCCTCCACTTT.

The chain links TRBV4-3 to TRBJ2-1; 9 bases align to TRBD2. CDR3 size: 13 residues. Germline values: CDR1 LGHNA, CDR2 YSLEER. V shed 1 base, J shed 13 bases, and the junction held 5 bases outside the gene matches. The CDR3 nucleotides are TGCGCCAGCAGCCAAGTCCTAGCGGGAAACCAGTTCTTC. Translation gives CASSQVLAGNQFF.

The V gene is TRBV28, the J gene TRBJ2-2; TRBD1 agrees at 12 bases. The CDR3 totals 16 residues. Germline-derived CDR1 and CDR2 are MDHEN and SYDVKM. After removal of 5 bases from V and 5 bases from J, the junction contained 6 bases not matched to a gene. DNA of the CDR3: TGTGCCAGCAGTAGGGGACAGGGGGCAAATACCGGGGAGCTGTTTTTT. This encodes CASSRGQGANTGELFF.

The chain couples TRBV6-5 to TRBJ1-2; 8 nucleotides align to TRBD1. The junction had 4 bases not matched to a gene; V was cut back by 4 bases and J by 0 bases. Germline loops: CDR1 MNHEY, CDR2 SVGAGI. The CDR3 sequence is 15 residues long. CDR3: CASSSTGVTNYGYTF. The CDR3 DNA reads as TGTGCCAGCAGTTCGACAGGGGTAACTAACTATGGCTACACCTTC.